These 30 T cell receptor beta chains share one sample of origin, sequenced in a study of blood T cell repertoires in COVID-19. Assay used: immunoSEQ multiplex PCR; TCRdb lists only in-frame clones, some missing. There are under 250,000 clones in the sample; approximately 90% occur only once, and approximately 1.6% lies in the top ten. The sequenced sample consisted of PBMCs or T cells enriched from blood (not recorded which). Receptors originate from a man aged 40-49 years who had recovered from COVID-19.

The CDR3 here is CASSVSGGNTIYF. Written as DNA, the CDR3 is TGTGCCAGCAGCGTTTCCGGGGGAAACACCATATATTTT. The V and J genes are TRBV9 and TRBJ1-3; unclear D gene. Germline lookup yields CDR1 SGDLS and CDR2 YYNGEE. V gave up 2 bases and J gave up 4 bases, with 7 bases separating them. CDR3 length: 13 amino acids.

This rearrangement joins TRBV9 to TRBJ1-3; D is unclear. This CDR3 is 15 amino acids long. V dropped 0 bases and J dropped 0 bases, with 7 bases sitting between them. The germline V gene encodes CDR1 SGDLS and CDR2 YYNGEE. The chain's CDR3 is CASSVGQFSGNTIYF. CDR3 sequence (DNA): TGTGCCAGCAGCGTAGGGCAGTTCTCTGGAAACACCATATATTTT.

The rearrangement links TRBV30 to TRBJ1-6, with D possibly TRBD1 on 5 matching bases. CDR1 and CDR2 from the germline V gene are GTSNPN and SVGIG (reference sequence). Deletions cut 4 bases from V and 10 bases from J, with 17 bases between. The CDR3 extends over 14 amino acids. CDR3 sequence: CAWNAGRYGSPLHF. In DNA form, the CDR3 reads TGTGCCTGGAACGCAGGGAGGTACGGGTCACCCCTCCACTTT.

This clone showed up just once. The chain uses TRBV5-1 and TRBJ2-1; a weak D match, TRBD1 (5 bases). CDR3 length equals 15 residues. V lost 2 bases, J lost 0 bases, and 9 bases lay in between. Germline CDR1 reads SGHRS; CDR2 reads YFSETQ. In DNA form, the CDR3 reads TGCGCCAGCAGCTTACAGGTGACCTCCTACAATGAGCAGTTCTTC. It yields the protein CASSLQVTSYNEQFF. Supplemented by reference TRBV5-1 and TRBJ2-1, the full variable domain reads KAGVTQTPRYLIKTRGQQVTLSCSPISGHRSVSWYQQTPGQGLQFLFEYFSETQRNKGNFPGRFSGRQFSNSRSEMNVSTLELGDSALYLCASSLQVTSYNEQFFGPGTRLTVL.

The CDR3 here is CASSLGLNEAFF. The CDR3 DNA reads as TGTGCCAGCAGTTTAGGACTTAATGAAGCTTTCTTT. The rearrangement links TRBV12-3 or TRBV12-4 to TRBJ1-1; no clear D gene. Trimming pared 1 base from V and 7 bases from J, leaving 7 bases between. The CDR3 length is 12 residues.

V is TRBV4-1 and J is TRBJ2-7, with 12 nucleotides matching TRBD1. Germline V CDR1 and CDR2: MGHRA, YSYEKL. With V trimmed by 1 base and J by 5 bases, 21 bases remained unmatched. The CDR3 runs to 21 residues. The CDR3 sequence is CASSQVVMASGQGASQHEQYF. CDR3 sequence (DNA): TGCGCCAGCAGCCAAGTAGTAATGGCATCGGGACAGGGGGCCTCGCAGCACGAGCAGTACTTC.

The chain has TRBV4-1 and TRBJ2-3, with TRBD2 matching 16 bases. This CDR3 is built from 20 residues. Germline V gene lookup returns CDR1 MGHRA and CDR2 YSYEKL. The V gene end was trimmed by 2 bases and the J gene end by 3 bases; junction bases not matched to a gene: 11. This CDR3 is CASSQQTTGLAGGQTDTQYF. Here the CDR3 DNA reads TGCGCCAGCAGCCAACAAACGACGGGACTAGCGGGGGGGCAAACAGATACGCAGTATTTT.

V and J are TRBV28 and TRBJ1-1; TRBD1 matches at 12 bases. Per germline, CDR1 MDHEN and CDR2 SYDVKM. The ends lost 3 bases at V and 4 bases at J; junction bases unmatched: 6. This CDR3 is 16 amino acids long. CDR3 loop: CASSLALGQGATEAFF. Written as DNA, the CDR3 is TGTGCCAGCAGTTTGGCCCTGGGACAGGGGGCCACTGAAGCTTTCTTT.

This clone was detected a few times. V usage is TRBV15 and J usage is TRBJ2-2; 9 nucleotides agree with TRBD1. This CDR3 contains 16 residues. Per germline, CDR1 LNHNV and CDR2 YYDKDF (reference sequence). J gave up 3 bases and V 1 base, and 3 bases lay outside the gene matches. Here the CDR3 reads CATSRGWTGDTGELFF. For the CDR3, the DNA is TGTGCCACCAGCAGAGGGTGGACAGGGGACACCGGGGAGCTGTTTTTT.

The V and J genes are TRBV7-2 and TRBJ2-1; no clear D gene. This CDR3 contains 17 residues. Germline V gene lookup returns CDR1 SGHTA and CDR2 FQGNSA. Trimming took 2 bases from V and 0 from J, leaving 14 bases between them. CDR3 nucleotides: TGTGCCAGCAGCTTAACCCCCATGTTCAGCTCCTACAATGAGCAGTTCTTC. Protein sequence: CASSLTPMFSSYNEQFF.

The chain carries TRBV6-6 and TRBJ2-1, with 9 bases that match TRBD2. This CDR3 comprises 14 residues. CDR1 and CDR2 from the germline V gene are MNHNY and SVGAGI (reference sequence). V lost 2 bases and J lost 7; bases outside the gene matches: 3. The CDR3: CASSYPSGANEQFF. The CDR3, as DNA: TGTGCCAGCAGTTACCCTAGCGGGGCGAATGAGCAGTTCTTC.

This clone was counted only a few times. The genes are TRBV4-3 and TRBJ1-2; D is uncertain. V was clipped by 0 bases and J by 3 bases, with 14 bases between them. This CDR3 contains 16 residues. CDR1 is LGHNA and CDR2 is YSLEER in the germline V gene. Written as DNA, the CDR3 is TGCGCCAGCAGCCAAGATAGCGACCCAACATACTATGGCTACACCTTC. Protein sequence: CASSQDSDPTYYGYTF.

The count of this clone is one. The rearrangement joins TRBV7-3 to TRBJ1-6, with D perhaps TRBD1 (6 bases). V lost 5 bases to trimming and J lost 12 bases, with 14 bases between them. The CDR3 consists of 13 residues. CDR1 and CDR2 from the germline V gene are SGHTA and FQGTGA. CDR3 nucleotide sequence: TGTGCCAGCAGCCCCAGACAGGCTTTACCCCTCCACTTT. Translating gives CASSPRQALPLHF.

The chain combines TRBV9 with TRBJ1-6; D gene uncertain. Trimming removed 2 bases from V and 3 bases from J, with 3 bases in between. The CDR3 spans 13 residues. CDR1 is SGDLS and CDR2 is YYNGEE in the germline V gene. CDR3 region: CASSVNYNSPLHF. The CDR3 coding sequence is TGTGCCAGCAGCGTCAACTATAATTCACCCCTCCACTTT. Looking up the rest from reference TRBV9 and TRBJ1-6 gives the full variable domain: DSGVTQTPKHLITATGQRVTLRCSPRSGDLSVYWYQQSLDQGLQFLIQYYNGEERAKGNILERFSAQQFPDLHSELNLSSLELGDSALYFCASSVNYNSPLHFGNGTRLTVT.

The chain has TRBV5-1 and TRBJ2-5; 9 nucleotides align to TRBD2. J was trimmed by 3 bases and V by 3 bases; bases with no gene match: 12. This CDR3 comprises 17 residues. Looked up from germline, CDR1 is SGHRS and CDR2 is YFSETQ. Here the CDR3 reads CASSSTNSGGGEETQYF. CDR3 coding DNA: TGCGCCAGCAGCTCGACGAATAGCGGGGGTGGCGAAGAGACCCAGTACTTC.

The chain has TRBV7-9 and TRBJ2-2, with 7 bases lining up with TRBD2. The CDR3 is made up of 16 amino acids. CDR1 and CDR2 (germline): SEHNR, FQNEAQ (reference sequence). Trimming cost V 2 bases and J 5 bases; bases outside gene matches: 8. CDR3 in amino acids: CASSLPSGYLTGELFF. CDR3 bases: TGTGCCAGCAGCTTACCTAGCGGTTATTTAACCGGGGAGCTGTTTTTT.

The chain's CDR3 is CASSWTGGYNEQFF. CDR3 DNA: TGCGCCAGCAGCTGGACAGGCGGGTACAATGAGCAGTTCTTC. The rearrangement uses TRBV5-1 and TRBJ2-1; TRBD1 matches at 7 bases. V lost 3 bases and J lost 4; bases outside the gene matches: 4. Germline V gene sequence: CDR1 SGHRS, CDR2 YFSETQ. This CDR3 region has 14 residues.

This clone was counted once. Other DNA sequences in this sample translate to the same CDR3. This chain links TRBV27 with TRBJ1-2; D possibly corresponds to TRBD1 (6 bases). Trimming removed 2 bases at V and 2 bases at J, with 6 bases between. Germline CDR1 reads MNHEY; CDR2 reads SMNVEV (reference sequence). The CDR3 is 13 amino acids. This CDR3 is CASSLRGNYGYTF. The CDR3 nucleotides are TGTGCCAGCAGTTTAAGGGGGAACTATGGCTACACCTTC.

The J gene is TRBJ1-4, the V gene TRBV11-2; D may be TRBD1 (5 bases). The length of the CDR3 is 14 residues. Germline lookup yields CDR1 SGHAT and CDR2 FQNNGV. The germline V and J ends were trimmed by 5 bases and 2 bases, with 9 bases remaining between them. The DNA for the CDR3 is TGTGCCAGCAGCCCCCCAGGGACTAATGAAAAACTGTTTTTT. Amino acids: CASSPPGTNEKLFF.

This clone was found a few times. The rearrangement links TRBV11-1 to TRBJ1-6; D is unresolved. Germline V gene lookup returns CDR1 SGHAT and CDR2 FQDESV (reference sequence). The CDR3 is 16 residues long. V shed 1 base and J shed 7 bases, with 14 bases lying between them. CDR3 bases: TGTGCCAGCAGCTTAGTTGGCGAGGGATCGAATTCACCCCTCCACTTT. It codes for CASSLVGEGSNSPLHF.

V usage is TRBV30 and J usage is TRBJ1-3; 8 positions agree with TRBD1. Germline V gene data show CDR1 as GTSNPN and CDR2 as SVGIG (reference sequence). Trimming removed 2 bases from V and 4 bases from J; junction bases left unmatched: 4. The CDR3 loop spans 14 amino acids. This CDR3 is CAWSSGQDGNTIYF. CDR3 DNA sequence: TGTGCCTGGAGTTCGGGACAGGACGGAAACACCATATATTTT.

The rearrangement uses TRBV28 and TRBJ1-5; TRBD1 matches at 7 bases. With 3 bases clipped from V and 1 base from J, the junction kept 0 bases outside the gene matches. The germline CDR1 and CDR2 sequences are MDHEN and SYDVKM. This CDR3 is 14 amino acids long. CDR3 loop: CASSFRGSNQPQHF. The CDR3 nucleotides read TGTGCCAGCAGTTTCAGGGGGAGCAATCAGCCCCAGCATTTT.

The genes are TRBV19 and TRBJ1-3; 8 nucleotides line up with TRBD1. With V trimmed by 10 bases and J by 4 bases, 12 bases remained unmatched. Per germline, CDR1 LNHDA and CDR2 SQIVND (reference sequence). The CDR3 extends over 15 amino acids. The CDR3 is CATLDRGRLGNTIYF. The CDR3 nucleotides are TGTGCCACCTTAGACAGGGGACGATTGGGAAACACCATATATTTT.

V and J are TRBV19 and TRBJ2-1, with D possibly being TRBD2 (5 bases). The length of the CDR3 is 15 residues. Germline assignment: CDR1 LNHDA and CDR2 SQIVND (reference sequence). V lost 0 bases, J lost 5 bases, and 11 bases lay in between. Here the CDR3 reads CASSIEASGHNEQFF. CDR3 in DNA: TGTGCCAGTAGTATAGAGGCCAGCGGCCACAATGAGCAGTTCTTC.

The chain combines TRBV4-1 with TRBJ1-5, with a weak D call TRBD1 (5 bases). This CDR3 is built from 17 residues. Germline CDR1 MGHRA, CDR2 YSYEKL. Trimming took 1 base from V and 1 from J, leaving 14 bases between them. CDR3 DNA: TGCGCCAGCAGCCAAGGTGGCCCGGGGGGAAGCAATCAGCCCCAGCATTTT. Translation: CASSQGGPGGSNQPQHF.

The chain couples TRBV5-4 to TRBJ1-4; no clear D. The CDR3 runs 14 residues. V shed 0 bases and J shed 7 bases, with 10 bases lying between them. Germline CDR1 and CDR2: SGHNT and YYREEE (reference sequence). The CDR3 DNA sequence: TGTGCCAGCAGCTTGGACGCAACCGGTGAAAAACTGTTTTTT. It encodes CASSLDATGEKLFF.

The chain couples TRBV5-8 to TRBJ1-2; TRBD1 might be the D (6 bases). The CDR3 is 14 amino acids. Germline CDR1 is SGHTS and CDR2 is YDEGEE. Trimming took 0 bases from V and 3 from J, leaving 9 bases between them. CDR3 in amino acids: CASSLVDRYYGYTF. The CDR3 nucleotides are TGTGCCAGCAGCTTGGTCGACAGGTACTATGGCTACACCTTC.

The chain couples TRBV6-5 to TRBJ2-1, with TRBD2 identical over 12 bases. Germline loops: CDR1 MNHEY, CDR2 SVGAGI. The CDR3 runs 15 residues. V gave up 4 bases and J gave up 7 bases; unmatched junction bases: 5. The DNA for the CDR3 is TGTGCCAGCAGTTTCGGACTAGCGGGGTTTAATGAGCAGTTCTTC. Its translation is CASSFGLAGFNEQFF.

The chain recombines TRBV19 with TRBJ2-7; perhaps TRBD2 as D (5 bases). The ends were cut back, 3 bases at V and 3 bases at J, with 12 bases in the middle. The germline gives CDR1 LNHDA, CDR2 SQIVND (reference sequence). CDR3 size: 14 residues. CDR3 coding DNA: TGTGCCAGTAGTATCGGGGTTTCCAACTACGAGCAGTACTTC. The encoded protein is CASSIGVSNYEQYF.

This clone occurred once. This rearrangement joins TRBV5-1 to TRBJ2-3; 8 nucleotides agree with TRBD2. Trimming cost V 0 bases and J 4 bases; bases outside gene matches: 7. Germline lookup yields CDR1 SGHRS and CDR2 YFSETQ. This CDR3 region has 16 residues. The CDR3 loop is CASSLAVGLAADTQYF. CDR3 sequence (DNA): TGCGCCAGCAGCTTGGCTGTCGGACTAGCCGCAGATACGCAGTATTTT.